The 16 T cell receptor beta chains presented below share a single source sample, sequenced in a study of blood T cells in healthy people across ages. For the second PCR, which ran for roughly 6 to 12 cycles, a sample-barcoded 5' primer and a J-beta primer mix were used. TCRdb re-derived calls from the 5' RACE reads in MiXCR, one entry per CDR3 protein. The sample has about 290,000 distinct CDR3 sequences, roughly a quarter seen once. The sequencing input was blood. The receptor set was obtained from a woman aged 70 to 79 in good health.

This chain connects TRBV7-8 to TRBJ1-5; D perhaps matches TRBD1 (6 bases). From germline, CDR1 is SGHVS and CDR2 FQNEAQ. CDR3 length: 15 residues. With 1 base removed from V and 8 bases from J, the gap between germline ends came to 15 bases. The CDR3 coding sequence is TGTGCCAGCAGCTTAGGGGACACCGGGGTCGAGCCCCAGCATTTT. It specifies CASSLGDTGVEPQHF.

On this clonotype itself: This could be a read error, since a much larger clone is one nucleotide away. The chain is built from TRBV12-3 or TRBV12-4 and TRBJ2-1, with D uncertain. V lost 6 bases to trimming and J lost 7 bases, with 13 bases between them. The CDR3 extends over 13 amino acids. CDR3 coding DNA: TGTGCCAGCAGCACCAACCCTGGTAATGAGCAGTTCTTC. Its protein is CASSTNPGNEQFF.

The chain carries TRBV6-6 and TRBJ1-2, with unresolved D. V was trimmed by 4 bases and J by 3 bases, leaving 18 bases between them. The germline V gene encodes CDR1 MNHNY and CDR2 SVGAGI (reference sequence). This CDR3 spans 16 amino acids. The CDR3 DNA follows: TGTGCCAGCAGTTTTGGCAGTTTGCCCGGGGACTATGGCTACACCTTC. Protein sequence: CASSFGSLPGDYGYTF.

This clonotype showed up just a few times. This CDR3 is missing its conserved last phenylalanine or tryptophan, likely due to a read error. The rearrangement uses TRBV7-2 and TRBJ1-4; TRBD1 might be the D (6 bases). Germline V gene data show CDR1 as SGHTA and CDR2 as FQGNSA. Trimming took off 5 bases at V and 5 bases at J, with 12 bases between the two ends. The CDR3 length is 14 residues. The chain's CDR3 is CASSQGTHNEKLFI. DNA for the CDR3: TGTGCCAGCAGCCAGGGGACGCACAATGAAAAACTGTTTATT.

This clonotype was observed a few times. The chain is built from TRBV2 and TRBJ2-1; perhaps TRBD1 as D (5 bases). Germline V gene data show CDR1 as SNHLY and CDR2 as FYNNEI. V dropped 0 bases and J dropped 0 bases, with 18 bases sitting between them. CDR3 length: 19 amino acids. The chain's CDR3 is CASSEALRQLTSSYNEQFF. In DNA, the CDR3 is TGTGCCAGCAGTGAAGCGCTTCGACAGCTGACGAGCTCCTACAATGAGCAGTTCTTC.

In its sample, this clonotype was seen many times. The V and J genes are TRBV4-2 and TRBJ1-5; perhaps TRBD1 as D (5 bases). Germline V lookup: CDR1 LGHNA, CDR2 YNFKEQ. The CDR3 length is 17 residues. The V end was cut by 0 bases, the J end by 0 bases, with 12 bases between. CDR3 loop: CASSQDGGSYSNQPQHF. The CDR3 DNA is TGTGCCAGCAGCCAAGATGGGGGGAGCTATAGCAATCAGCCCCAGCATTTT.

This chain joins TRBV20-1 and TRBJ1-4; TRBD1 might be the D (5 bases). The CDR3 runs to 15 residues. CDR1 and CDR2 (germline): DFQATT, SNEGSKA (reference sequence). CDR3 bases: TGCAGCCCAAAGAATTGGGGACCCTCTAATGAAAAACTGTTTTTT. The encoded protein is CSPKNWGPSNEKLFF.

This clonotype was seen a handful of times. The chain has TRBV12-3 or TRBV12-4 and TRBJ1-6, with TRBD1 as a possible D gene (5 bases). Between the trimmed V and J ends, which lost 5 bases and 4 bases, there was a span of 12 bases. There are 15 residues in the CDR3. The CDR3 coding sequence is TGTGCCAGCAGTGGAGGGACGGTATATAATTCACCCCTCCACTTT. Translation: CASSGGTVYNSPLHF.

This chain joins TRBV7-8 and TRBJ2-3; D not certain. V was shortened by 1 base and J by 0 bases, with 11 bases between the two germline ends. The length of the CDR3 is 16 residues. Germline V gene sequence: CDR1 SGHVS, CDR2 FQNEAQ. In DNA, the CDR3 is TGTGCCAGCAGCTTAGGGGTTCTCTCTAGCACAGATACGCAGTATTTT. Protein sequence: CASSLGVLSSTDTQYF.

The chain combines TRBV11-1 with TRBJ2-5; no definite D call. Trimming pared 0 bases from V and 4 bases from J, leaving 12 bases between. The CDR3 sequence is 15 residues long. Germline CDR1 SGHAT, CDR2 FQDESV (reference sequence). DNA for the CDR3: TGTGCCAGCAGCTTAGCGGGTGTCGGCGCAGAGACCCAGTACTTC. It is translated as CASSLAGVGAETQYF.

This clonotype was recorded once. The chain links TRBV12-3 or TRBV12-4 to TRBJ1-2, with TRBD1 matching 9 bases. The V and J ends lost 6 bases and 2 bases, in that order; junction bases with no gene match: 4. The CDR3 covers 14 residues. The CDR3 DNA reads TGTGCCAGCAGACGACAGGGGGGGAACTATGGCTACACCTTC. As protein: CASRRQGGNYGYTF.

In regard to this clonotype: Sequence at one end of the junction differs from germline and may be a read error. The chain is built from TRBV28 and TRBJ2-5, with 13 bases matching TRBD2. This CDR3 region has 17 residues. From germline, CDR1 is MDHEN and CDR2 SYDVKM. This CDR3 reads CASSFETSGRYQETQHF. The DNA for the CDR3 is TGTGCCAGCAGTTTTGAGACTAGCGGGAGGTACCAAGAGACCCAGCACTTC.

This clonotype was seen a handful of times. This chain joins TRBV4-2 and TRBJ1-2; a weak D match, TRBD1 (6 bases). Deletions cut 3 bases from V and 0 bases from J, with 17 bases between. The CDR3 extends over 17 amino acids. Germline V gene sequence: CDR1 LGHNA, CDR2 YNFKEQ. CDR3 protein: CASSHSEEDSSNYGYTF. CDR3 nucleotide sequence: TGTGCCAGCAGCCACTCGGAGGAGGACAGCTCTAACTATGGCTACACCTTC.

This chain links TRBV19 with TRBJ2-1, with TRBD1 matching over 7 bases. Matching the DNA end better, TRBJ2-7 makes the J call doubtful. CDR1 is LNHDA and CDR2 is SQIVND in the germline V gene (reference sequence). This CDR3 region has 14 residues. The CDR3 DNA follows: TGTGCCAGTTCAGCTCGGACAGGATCGGAGGAGCAGTACTTC. It encodes CASSARTGSEEQYF.

This clonotype appeared once. The chain employs TRBV3-1 and TRBJ2-1; TRBD2 matches at 9 bases. The J call may be in error: the DNA end matches TRBJ2-5 better. There are 14 residues in the CDR3. CDR1 is LGHDT, CDR2 YNNKEL, per germline (reference sequence). The CDR3 nucleotides are TGTGCCAGCAGCAGGCGGGAGGGCCTAAAGACCCAGTACTTC. Residues: CASSRREGLKTQYF.

Note on this clonotype: The junction departs from germline at one end; a sequencing error may be responsible. This sequence joins TRBV20-1 and TRBJ2-2; D is ambiguous. CDR1 and CDR2 (germline): DFQATT, SNEGSKA (reference sequence). There are 13 residues in the CDR3. In DNA form, the CDR3 reads TGCAGTGCTGGAGAACCAGGCACCGGGGAGCTGTTTTTT. Its protein product is CSAGEPGTGELFF.